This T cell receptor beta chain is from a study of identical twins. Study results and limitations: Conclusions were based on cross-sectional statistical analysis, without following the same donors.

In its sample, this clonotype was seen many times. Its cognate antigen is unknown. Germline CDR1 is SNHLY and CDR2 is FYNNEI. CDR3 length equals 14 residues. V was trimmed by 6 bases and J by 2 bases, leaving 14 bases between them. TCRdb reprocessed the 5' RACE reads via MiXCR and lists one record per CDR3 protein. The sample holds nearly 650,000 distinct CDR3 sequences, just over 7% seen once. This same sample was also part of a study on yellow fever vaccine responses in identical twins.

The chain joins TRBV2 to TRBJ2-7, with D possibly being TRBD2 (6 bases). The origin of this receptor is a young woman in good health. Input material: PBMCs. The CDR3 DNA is TGTGCCAGCAGACCGGGACTTCAGGCCTACGAGCAGTACTTC. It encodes CASRPGLQAYEQYF.